The 18 T cell receptor beta chains reported below all come from one sample, sequenced in a study of Graves' ophthalmopathy and Graves' hyperthyroidism. Researchers took RNA transcripts and amplified TCR beta CDR3 regions from them. HTBI-primed RT-PCR formed the first round, and a multiplex PCR formed the second. TCRdb re-called the multiplex PCR reads with MiXCR, one entry per CDR3 protein. There are about 410,000 distinct CDR3 sequences in the sample; about a sixth occur only once, and around 1.6% lies in the top ten. Sequencing was carried out using peripheral blood. Receptors originate from a woman aged 18-35 years with Graves' ophthalmopathy.

This rearrangement joins TRBV5-1 to TRBJ2-7; 8 bases fit TRBD1. Unmatched junction bases numbered 4, after V lost 4 bases and J lost 1 base. Germline V gives CDR1 SGHRS, CDR2 YFSETQ. The CDR3 has 14 amino acids. In DNA, the CDR3 is TGCGCCAGCAGCCGGGGACAGGTGTCCTACGAGCAGTACTTC. Its protein is CASSRGQVSYEQYF.

The table lists this clonotype with many counts. The chain links TRBV7-2 to TRBJ2-4; 8 bases agree with TRBD2. The CDR3 length is 13 residues. Trimming took 0 bases from V and 9 from J; bases not matched to a gene: 1. Germline CDR1 and CDR2: SGHTA and FQGNSA. The CDR3 is CASSLAAGGIQYF. In nucleotides, the CDR3 is TGTGCCAGCAGCTTAGCGGCGGGGGGCATTCAGTACTTC. The full variable domain, completed using reference TRBV7-2 and TRBJ2-4, is GAGVSQSPSNKVTEKGKDVELRCDPISGHTALYWYRQSLGQGLEFLIYFQGNSAPDKSGLPSDRFSAERTGGSVSTLTIQRTQQEDSAVYLCASSLAAGGIQYFGAGTRLSVL.

There are a few counts of this clonotype. This rearrangement joins TRBV18 to TRBJ1-1; D is possibly TRBD1 (5 bases). With 0 bases removed from V and 3 bases from J, the gap between germline ends came to 14 bases. CDR3 length: 16 residues. Germline V gene lookup returns CDR1 KGHSH and CDR2 LQKENI. Written as DNA, the CDR3 is TGTGCCAGCTCACCACCGGGTAGGGGCGCCTACACTGAAGCTTTCTTT. Its protein is CASSPPGRGAYTEAFF.

A few counts support this clonotype. The chain carries TRBV6-5 and TRBJ2-2; no reliable D call. Deletions cut 2 bases from V and 6 bases from J, with 7 bases between. This CDR3 has 13 residues. Looked up from germline, CDR1 is MNHEY and CDR2 is SVGAGI. The chain's CDR3 is CASSYPPPGELFF. The CDR3 bases are TGTGCCAGCAGTTACCCCCCACCCGGGGAGCTGTTTTTT.

This clonotype was observed many times. The rearrangement uses TRBV6-2 or TRBV6-3 and TRBJ1-1; a weak D match, TRBD1 (5 bases). V lost 6 bases to trimming and J lost 5 bases, with 16 bases between them. From germline, CDR1 is MNHEY and CDR2 SVGEGT. The CDR3 loop spans 14 amino acids. CDR3 nucleotide sequence: TGTGCCAGCAGCCGCAGGGTGTTAGGGACTGAAGCTTTCTTT. It is translated as CASSRRVLGTEAFF.

This clonotype was seen ten or more times. This chain connects TRBV6-5 to TRBJ1-1; no definite D call. CDR1 is MNHEY and CDR2 is SVGAGI in the germline V gene. V shed 4 bases and J shed 12 bases, with 21 bases lying between them. There are 14 residues in the CDR3. The CDR3 DNA sequence: TGTGCCAGCAGTTCGACTGCCGGAGTTAGTGGGTCTTTCTTT. Amino acids: CASSSTAGVSGSFF.

This clonotype came up many times. The chain couples TRBV25-1 to TRBJ2-3; D remains ambiguous. Trimming took 3 bases from V and 2 from J, leaving 6 bases between them. Germline V CDR1 and CDR2: MGHDK, SYGVNS. The length of the CDR3 is 13 residues. The CDR3 loop reads CASSDYNTDTQYF. The CDR3 DNA sequence: TGTGCCAGCAGTGATTACAACACAGATACGCAGTATTTT. The full variable domain, its missing parts supplied by reference TRBV25-1 and TRBJ2-3, is EADIYQTPRYLVIGTGKKITLECSQTMGHDKMYWYQQDPGMELHLIHYSYGVNSTEKGDLSSESTVSRIRTEHFPLTLESARPSHTSQYLCASSDYNTDTQYFGPGTRLTVL.

This clonotype was recorded many times. J is TRBJ1-5 and V is TRBV6-2 or TRBV6-3; maybe TRBD1 (6 bases). The ends were cut back, 7 bases at V and 2 bases at J, with 12 bases in the middle. The V gene's germline CDR1 is MNHEY and CDR2 SVGEGT. CDR3 length: 14 amino acids. Here the CDR3 reads CASNLRQGNQPQHF. CDR3 bases: TGTGCCAGCAATCTTCGACAGGGCAATCAGCCCCAGCATTTT.

The chain recombines TRBV12-3 or TRBV12-4 with TRBJ1-1, with 7 bases matching TRBD1. Trimming cost V 6 bases and J 11 bases; bases outside gene matches: 9. This CDR3 comprises 12 residues. CDR3 protein: CASSPEQGRAFF. CDR3 sequence (DNA): TGTGCCAGCAGCCCCGAACAGGGGCGGGCTTTCTTT.

This clonotype was seen repeatedly, ten times or more. One base away lies a much larger clone, so this may be a sequencing read error. Here the CDR3 reads CASNGVGADEQYF. Written as DNA, the CDR3 is TGTGCCAGCAATGGGGTGGGGGCGGACGAGCAGTACTTC. The rearrangement links TRBV25-1 to TRBJ2-7; D may be TRBD1 (6 bases). The V end was cut by 7 bases, the J end by 5 bases, with 15 bases between. This CDR3 has 13 residues. Germline V lookup: CDR1 MGHDK, CDR2 SYGVNS.

This clonotype was observed many times. A much larger clone sits a single nucleotide away, making a read error possible. J is TRBJ1-2 and V is TRBV7-4; 8 positions match TRBD1. The junction had 6 bases not matched to a gene; V was cut back by 8 bases and J by 4 bases. Germline V CDR1 and CDR2: SGHVT, SQSDAQ. The CDR3 extends over 13 amino acids. CDR3 DNA: TGTGCCAGCGGCGAGGACAGGGTCTATGGCTACACCTTC. It is translated as CASGEDRVYGYTF.

The table lists this clonotype with a count of one. The CDR3 DNA is TGTGCCAGCAGAACAGCAGGGGTTGGCTACACCTTC. Its translation is CASRTAGVGYTF. The J gene is TRBJ1-2, the V gene TRBV28; D is perhaps TRBD1 (6 bases). Germline V gene lookup returns CDR1 MDHEN and CDR2 SYDVKM. The length of the CDR3 is 12 residues. The V end was cut by 6 bases, the J end by 7 bases, with 12 bases between.

This clonotype occurred many times. The rearrangement links TRBV13 to TRBJ1-5; D gene unclear. Germline lookup yields CDR1 PRHDT and CDR2 FYEKMQ (reference sequence). The V end was cut by 3 bases, the J end by 0 bases, with 27 bases between. This CDR3 is 21 amino acids long. The CDR3 reads CASSFYPFDLRPGYSNQPQHF. In DNA, the CDR3 is TGTGCCAGCAGCTTTTATCCTTTTGATCTACGTCCTGGTTATAGCAATCAGCCCCAGCATTTT.

This clonotype was counted at least ten times. V is TRBV11-2 and J is TRBJ2-7; possible D gene TRBD2, 5 bases. This CDR3 is built from 19 residues. Germline V gene lookup returns CDR1 SGHAT and CDR2 FQNNGV. Trimming took 7 bases from V and 4 from J, leaving 32 bases between them. The CDR3 DNA follows: TGTGCCAGCACCCTAGGCAGGCCCGGGGATGGCCACACCCTTTACGAGCAGTACTTC. Encoded protein: CASTLGRPGDGHTLYEQYF. Drawing the rest from reference TRBV11-2 and TRBJ2-7, the complete variable domain is EAGVAQSPRYKIIEKRQSVAFWCNPISGHATLYWYQQILGQGPKLLIQFQNNGVVDDSQLPKDRFSAERLKGVDSTLKIQPAKLEDSAVYLCASTLGRPGDGHTLYEQYFGPGTRLTVT.

This clonotype came up many times. The V and J genes are TRBV7-9 and TRBJ2-4; possibly TRBD2 for D (7 bases). Germline CDR1 and CDR2: SEHNR and FQNEAQ (reference sequence). Trimming removed 3 bases from V and 6 bases from J, with 15 bases in between. The CDR3 is 15 residues long. CDR3 residues: CASSFLGGHGNIQYF. The CDR3 nucleotides read TGTGCCAGCAGCTTCCTCGGGGGGCATGGAAACATTCAGTACTTC. Together with reference TRBV7-9 and TRBJ2-4, the CDR3 gives the full variable domain: DTGVSQNPRHKITKRGQNVTFRCDPISEHNRLYWYRQTLGQGPEFLTYFQNEAQLEKSRLLSDRFSAERPKGSFSTLEIQRTEQGDSAMYLCASSFLGGHGNIQYFGAGTRLSVL.

This clonotype has at least ten counts. V and J are TRBV6-2 or TRBV6-3 and TRBJ2-7; D may be TRBD2 (5 bases). CDR3 size: 14 residues. Germline V gives CDR1 MNHEY, CDR2 SVGEGT. The V and J ends lost 2 bases and 3 bases respectively, with 11 bases between them. The DNA for the CDR3 is TGTGCCAGCAGTTACGGGTTCCGGGGCTACGAGCAGTACTTC. Encoded protein: CASSYGFRGYEQYF.

This clonotype was recorded at least ten times. V is TRBV20-1 and J is TRBJ2-7; D perhaps matches TRBD2 (6 bases). V lost 5 bases and J 2 bases, leaving 13 bases between the germline ends. The CDR3 extends over 13 amino acids. The V gene's germline CDR1 is DFQATT and CDR2 SNEGSKA (reference sequence). CDR3 nucleotide sequence: TGCAGTGCTCCCGGGACTTCTACCTACGAGCAGTACTTC. Residues: CSAPGTSTYEQYF.

The DNA for the CDR3 is TGTGCCTGGTCGGGACAGGGCCTGTACGAGCAGTACTTC. Translating it yields CAWSGQGLYEQYF. V and J are TRBV30 and TRBJ2-7, with 9 bases matching TRBD1. This CDR3 contains 13 residues. Germline-derived CDR1 and CDR2 are GTSNPN and SVGIG (reference sequence). With 5 bases clipped from V and 4 bases from J, the junction kept 6 bases outside the gene matches.